This T cell receptor (beta chain) originates from a study of blood T cell repertoires in COVID-19. Looking at the study overall: COVID-19 samples from acute and convalescent phases originated in the United States, Italy and Spain. PBMCs, B-cell-depleted T cells, or T cells were the source of the cDNA or gDNA that made up the material.

The germline V gene has CDR1 DFQATT and CDR2 SNEGSKA (reference sequence). This CDR3 is 15 amino acids long. Trimming shortened V by 5 bases and J by 0 bases, and 13 bases separated the two germline ends. In the source study's methods: Quantification of nucleated cells was approximated via reference gene primer amplification. Generated by immunoSEQ multiplex PCR, the TCRdb table keeps only in-frame clones and is missing some. The DNA gave D and trimming, while V, J and clone size come from that table. The sample includes about 110,000 clones, about two thirds of them seen just once. This sequence was found in a woman between 40 and 50 years old with acute or convalescent COVID-19. The V and J genes are TRBV20-1 and TRBJ1-4; D possibly corresponds to TRBD1 (5 bases). The source material was peripheral blood. CDR3 in amino acids: CSAGGGAATNEKLFF. For the CDR3, the DNA is TGCAGTGCTGGTGGGGGAGCGGCAACTAATGAAAAACTGTTTTTT.